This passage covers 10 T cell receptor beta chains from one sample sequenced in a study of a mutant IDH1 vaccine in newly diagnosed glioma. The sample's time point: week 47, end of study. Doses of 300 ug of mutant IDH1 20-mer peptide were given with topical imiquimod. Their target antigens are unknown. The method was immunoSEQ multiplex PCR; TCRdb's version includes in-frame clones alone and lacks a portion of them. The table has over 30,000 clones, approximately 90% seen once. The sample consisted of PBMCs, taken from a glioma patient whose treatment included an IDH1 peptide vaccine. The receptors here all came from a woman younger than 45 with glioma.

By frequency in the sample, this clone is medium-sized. DNA for the CDR3: TGTGCCAGCGGGGAGGACTCCTACGAGCAGTACTTC. It encodes CASGEDSYEQYF. The chain uses TRBV6-6 and TRBJ2-7; TRBD2 is a possible D gene (6 bases). Trimming removed 8 bases from V and 0 bases from J, with 8 bases in between. Germline CDR1 MNHNY, CDR2 SVGAGI (reference sequence). The CDR3 is 12 amino acids.

The CDR3 loop reads CASSEQGPIQETQYF. CDR3 coding DNA: TGTGCCAGCAGTGAACAGGGACCCATACAAGAGACCCAGTACTTC. This rearrangement joins TRBV2 to TRBJ2-5, with D perhaps assigned TRBD1 or TRBD2 (5 bases each). Germline loops: CDR1 SNHLY, CDR2 FYNNEI. Trimming took 2 bases from V and 2 from J, leaving 12 bases between them. The CDR3 spans 15 residues.

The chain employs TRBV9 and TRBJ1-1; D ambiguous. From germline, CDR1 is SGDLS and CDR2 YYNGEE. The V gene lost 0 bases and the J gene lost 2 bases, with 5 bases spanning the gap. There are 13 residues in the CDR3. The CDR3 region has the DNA TGTGCCAGCAGCGTAGTTTACAACACTGAAGCTTTCTTT. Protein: CASSVVYNTEAFF.

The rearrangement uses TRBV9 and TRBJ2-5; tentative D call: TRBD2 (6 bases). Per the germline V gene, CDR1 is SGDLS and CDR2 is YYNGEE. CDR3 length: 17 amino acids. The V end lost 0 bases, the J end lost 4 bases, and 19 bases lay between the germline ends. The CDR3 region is CASSVGESGGTVETQYF. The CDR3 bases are TGTGCCAGCAGCGTAGGCGAGTCCGGGGGTACGGTAGAGACCCAGTACTTC.

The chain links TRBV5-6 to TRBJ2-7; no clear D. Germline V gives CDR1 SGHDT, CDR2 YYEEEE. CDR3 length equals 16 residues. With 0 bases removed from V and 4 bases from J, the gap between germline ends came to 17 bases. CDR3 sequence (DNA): TGTGCCAGCAGCTTGGAGGCCTCTCGTTCCGTTTACGAGCAGTACTTC. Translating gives CASSLEASRSVYEQYF.

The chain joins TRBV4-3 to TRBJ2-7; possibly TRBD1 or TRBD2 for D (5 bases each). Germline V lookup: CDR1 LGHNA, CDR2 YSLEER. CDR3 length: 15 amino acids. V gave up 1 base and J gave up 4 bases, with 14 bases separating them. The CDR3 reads CASSQGIEGSYEQYF. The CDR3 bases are TGCGCCAGCAGCCAAGGGATCGAGGGGTCGTACGAGCAGTACTTC.

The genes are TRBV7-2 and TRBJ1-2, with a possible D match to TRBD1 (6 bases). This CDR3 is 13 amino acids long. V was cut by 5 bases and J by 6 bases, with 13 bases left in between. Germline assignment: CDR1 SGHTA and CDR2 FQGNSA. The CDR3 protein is CASSAVGGDGYTF. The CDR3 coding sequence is TGTGCCAGCAGCGCGGTCGGGGGCGATGGCTACACCTTC.

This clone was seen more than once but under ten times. CDR3 coding DNA: TGTGCCAGCTCGAACAGGGTTGGCTACACCTTC. It is translated as CASSNRVGYTF. The chain links TRBV18 to TRBJ1-2, with a tentative D call TRBD1 (6 bases). The CDR3 is 11 residues long. With 6 bases removed from V and 7 bases from J, the gap between germline ends came to 9 bases. Germline V gives CDR1 KGHSH, CDR2 LQKENI. The variable domain in full, completed from reference TRBV18 and TRBJ1-2, reads NAGVMQNPRHLVRRRGQEARLRCSPMKGHSHVYWYRQLPEEGLKFMVYLQKENIIDESGMPKERFSAEFPKEGPSILRIQQVVRGDSAAYFCASSNRVGYTFGSGTRLTVV.

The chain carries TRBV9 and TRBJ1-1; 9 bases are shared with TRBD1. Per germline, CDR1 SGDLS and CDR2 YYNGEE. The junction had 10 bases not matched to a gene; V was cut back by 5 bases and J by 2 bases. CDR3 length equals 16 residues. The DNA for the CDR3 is TGTGCCAGCAGTCGTAGGGGGGACAGGGTCAACACTGAAGCTTTCTTT. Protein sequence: CASSRRGDRVNTEAFF.

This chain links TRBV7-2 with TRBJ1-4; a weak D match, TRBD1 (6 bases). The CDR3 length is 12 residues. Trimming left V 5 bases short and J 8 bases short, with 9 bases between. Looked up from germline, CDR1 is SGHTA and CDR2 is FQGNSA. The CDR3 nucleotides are TGTGCCAGCAGCCGCGGACAGGAAAAACTGTTTTTT. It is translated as CASSRGQEKLFF. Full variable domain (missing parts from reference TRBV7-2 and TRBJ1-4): GAGVSQSPSNKVTEKGKDVELRCDPISGHTALYWYRQSLGQGLEFLIYFQGNSAPDKSGLPSDRFSAERTGGSVSTLTIQRTQQEDSAVYLCASSRGQEKLFFGSGTQLSVL.